This record looks at one T cell receptor beta chain sequence and its context. The data are from a study of control samples from healthy donors and cancer patients. The V gene's germline CDR1 is MNHNY and CDR2 SVGAGI (reference sequence). The J segment lost 10 bases and the V segment lost 2 bases, leaving 8 bases of the junction unmatched. This CDR3 comprises 14 residues. Libraries were prepared by immunoSEQ multiplex PCR; TCRdb keeps only in-frame clonotypes and omits some of them. The table has about 200,000 clones, 90% to 95% seen once. The chain has TRBV6-6 and TRBJ1-1; 9 bases line up with TRBD1. The clonotype was recovered from a man younger than 40 in good health. Sample: blood. The CDR3 here is CASSYKDRGEVAFF. As DNA, the CDR3 is TGTGCCAGCAGTTACAAGGACAGGGGCGAGGTAGCTTTCTTT.